The clone carrying this T cell receptor (beta chain) was observed a few times. As yet, its antigen is unknown. The junction had 8 bases not matched to a gene; V was cut back by 7 bases and J by 5 bases. There are 14 residues in the CDR3. These data come from a study of blood T cells in healthy people across ages. Study findings and constraints: Aged donors had fewer naive CD4+ cells and lower diversity than long-lived donors. Estimates of total diversity, which came from one million sequenced T cells, were considered to be underestimates.

Through a sample-barcoded 5' primer and a J-beta primer mix, a second PCR was run for roughly 6 to 11 cycles. TCRdb independently ran MiXCR on the 5' RACE reads; one entry per CDR3 protein. The sample contains about 780,000 distinct CDR3 sequences, more than 35% of which appear only once. All donors came from Russia, were Caucasian and healthy, and spanned ages about 6 to 100. The TCR originated in an elderly man in good health. The sequenced sample was blood. The V and J genes are TRBV12-3 or TRBV12-4 and TRBJ2-1; TRBD1 agrees at 7 bases. CDR3 sequence (DNA): TGTGCCAGCACAAAGGGGGCGAGGGACAATGAGCAGTTCTTC. Residues: CASTKGARDNEQFF.